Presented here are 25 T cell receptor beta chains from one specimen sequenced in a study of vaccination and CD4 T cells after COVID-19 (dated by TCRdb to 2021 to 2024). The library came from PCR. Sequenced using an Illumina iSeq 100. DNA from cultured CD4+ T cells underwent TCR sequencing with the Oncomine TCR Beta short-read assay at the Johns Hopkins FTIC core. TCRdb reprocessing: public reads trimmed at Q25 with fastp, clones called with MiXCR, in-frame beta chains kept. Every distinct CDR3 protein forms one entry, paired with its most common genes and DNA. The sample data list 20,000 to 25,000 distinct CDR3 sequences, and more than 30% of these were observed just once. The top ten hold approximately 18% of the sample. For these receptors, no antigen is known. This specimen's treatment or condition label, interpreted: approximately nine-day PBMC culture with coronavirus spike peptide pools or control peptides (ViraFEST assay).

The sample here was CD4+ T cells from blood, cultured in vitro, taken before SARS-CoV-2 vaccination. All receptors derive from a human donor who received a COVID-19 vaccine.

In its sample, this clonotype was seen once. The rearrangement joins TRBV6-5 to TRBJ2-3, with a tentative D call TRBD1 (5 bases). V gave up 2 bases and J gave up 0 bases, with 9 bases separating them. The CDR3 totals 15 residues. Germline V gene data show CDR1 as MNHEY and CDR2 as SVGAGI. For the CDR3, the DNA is TGTGCCAGCAGTTACGACAGTACTAGCACAGATACGCAGTATTTT. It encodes CASSYDSTSTDTQYF.

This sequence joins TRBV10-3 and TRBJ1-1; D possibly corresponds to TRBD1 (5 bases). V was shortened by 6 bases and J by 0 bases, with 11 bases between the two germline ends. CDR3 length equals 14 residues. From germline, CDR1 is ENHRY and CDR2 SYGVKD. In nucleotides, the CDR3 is TGTGCCATCAGGAGGGACGGGCTGAACACTGAAGCTTTCTTT. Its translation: CAIRRDGLNTEAFF.

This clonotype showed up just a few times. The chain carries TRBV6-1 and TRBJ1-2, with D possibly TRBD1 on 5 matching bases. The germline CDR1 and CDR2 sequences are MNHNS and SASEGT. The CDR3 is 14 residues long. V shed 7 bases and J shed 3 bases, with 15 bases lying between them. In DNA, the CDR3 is TGTGCCAGCACCGACCATGGCAGGGACTATGGCTACACCTTC. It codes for CASTDHGRDYGYTF.

CDR3 amino acids: CASSMLVSGNTIYF. DNA for the CDR3: TGTGCCAGTAGTATGCTGGTCTCTGGAAACACCATATATTTT. The chain carries TRBV19 and TRBJ1-3; D call uncertain. This CDR3 is built from 14 residues. In germline, CDR1 is LNHDA, CDR2 SQIVND (reference sequence). V lost 3 bases to trimming and J lost 0 bases, with 6 bases between them.

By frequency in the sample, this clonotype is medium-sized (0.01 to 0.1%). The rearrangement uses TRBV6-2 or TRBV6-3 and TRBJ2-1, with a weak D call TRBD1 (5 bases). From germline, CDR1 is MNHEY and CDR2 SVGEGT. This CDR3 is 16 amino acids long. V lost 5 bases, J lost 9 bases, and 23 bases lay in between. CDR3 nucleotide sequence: TGTGCCAGCAGTCGCAATATTGGCCAGGGTGTCTCTGAGCAGTTCTTC. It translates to CASSRNIGQGVSEQFF.

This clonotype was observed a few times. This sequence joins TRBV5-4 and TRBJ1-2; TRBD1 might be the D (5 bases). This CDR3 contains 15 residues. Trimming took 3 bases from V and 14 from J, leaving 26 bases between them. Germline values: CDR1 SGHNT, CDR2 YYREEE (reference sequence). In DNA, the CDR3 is TGTGCCAGCAGCTCAAGGATGCCTCAGGGAACCTCTTTGACCTTC. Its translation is CASSSRMPQGTSLTF.

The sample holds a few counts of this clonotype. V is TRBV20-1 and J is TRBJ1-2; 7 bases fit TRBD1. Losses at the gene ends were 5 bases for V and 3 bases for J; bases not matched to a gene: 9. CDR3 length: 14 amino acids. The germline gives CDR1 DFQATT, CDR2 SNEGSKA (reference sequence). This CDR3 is CSARRQGIDYGYTF. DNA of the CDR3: TGCAGTGCTCGCCGACAGGGAATAGACTATGGCTACACCTTC.

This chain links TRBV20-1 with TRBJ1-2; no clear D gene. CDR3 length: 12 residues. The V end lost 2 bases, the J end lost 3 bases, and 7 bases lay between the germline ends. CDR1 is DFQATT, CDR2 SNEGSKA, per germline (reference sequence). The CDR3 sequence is CSARSQDYGYTF. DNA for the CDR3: TGCAGTGCTAGAAGTCAGGACTATGGCTACACCTTC.

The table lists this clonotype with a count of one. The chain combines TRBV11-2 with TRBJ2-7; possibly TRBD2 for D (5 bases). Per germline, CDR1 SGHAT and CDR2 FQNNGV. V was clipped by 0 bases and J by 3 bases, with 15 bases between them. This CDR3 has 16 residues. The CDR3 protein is CASSLDPRRSIYEQYF. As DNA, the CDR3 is TGTGCCAGCAGCTTAGATCCGAGGAGGTCTATCTACGAGCAGTACTTC.

The CDR3 DNA reads as TGTGCCACCAGTGATGCCCGCAATAGCAATCAGCCCCAGCATTTT. Translating it yields CATSDARNSNQPQHF. This sequence joins TRBV24-1 and TRBJ1-5; no definite D call. The germline V gene has CDR1 KGHDR and CDR2 SFDVKD. Trimming left V 3 bases short and J 0 bases short, with 8 bases between. The CDR3 consists of 15 residues.

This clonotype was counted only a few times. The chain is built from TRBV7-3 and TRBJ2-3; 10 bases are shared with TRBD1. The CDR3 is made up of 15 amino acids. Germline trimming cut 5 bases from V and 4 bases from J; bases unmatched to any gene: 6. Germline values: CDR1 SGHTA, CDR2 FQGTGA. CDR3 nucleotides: TGTGCCAGCAGCCCCGACAGGGGGCGACCAGATACGCAGTATTTT. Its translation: CASSPDRGRPDTQYF.

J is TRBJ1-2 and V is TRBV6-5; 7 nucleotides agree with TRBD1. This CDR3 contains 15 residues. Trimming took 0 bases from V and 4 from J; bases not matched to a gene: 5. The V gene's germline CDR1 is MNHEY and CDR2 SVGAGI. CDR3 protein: CASSYSRQGPYGYTF. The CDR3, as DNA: TGTGCCAGCAGTTACTCTCGACAGGGTCCCTATGGCTACACCTTC.

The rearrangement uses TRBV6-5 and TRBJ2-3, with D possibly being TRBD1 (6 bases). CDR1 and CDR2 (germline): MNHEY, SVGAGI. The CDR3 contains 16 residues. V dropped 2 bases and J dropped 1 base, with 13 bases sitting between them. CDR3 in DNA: TGTGCCAGCAGTTACGCCTCAGGGGTAGGCACAGATACGCAGTATTTT. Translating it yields CASSYASGVGTDTQYF.

The CDR3 region is CASSRSQGGYGYTF. For the CDR3, the DNA is TGTGCCAGCAGTCGATCACAGGGAGGCTATGGCTACACCTTC. This chain uses TRBV12-3 or TRBV12-4 with TRBJ1-2; D may be TRBD1 (6 bases). Trimming pared 5 bases from V and 4 bases from J, leaving 14 bases between. CDR3 length equals 14 residues.

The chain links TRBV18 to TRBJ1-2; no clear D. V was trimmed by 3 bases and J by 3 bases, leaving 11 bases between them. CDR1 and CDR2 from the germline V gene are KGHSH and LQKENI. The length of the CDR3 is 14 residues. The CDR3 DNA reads TGTGCCAGCTCACCCGTGCAGAACCACTATGGCTACACCTTC. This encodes CASSPVQNHYGYTF. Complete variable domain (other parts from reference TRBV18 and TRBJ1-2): NAGVMQNPRHLVRRRGQEARLRCSPMKGHSHVYWYRQLPEEGLKFMVYLQKENIIDESGMPKERFSAEFPKEGPSILRIQQVVRGDSAAYFCASSPVQNHYGYTFGSGTRLTVV.

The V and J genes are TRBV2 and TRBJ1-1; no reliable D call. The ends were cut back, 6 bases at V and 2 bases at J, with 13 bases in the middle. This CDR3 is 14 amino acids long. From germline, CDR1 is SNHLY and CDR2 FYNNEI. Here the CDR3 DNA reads TGTGCCAGCAGGATCGGCAGGAGTAACACTGAAGCTTTCTTT. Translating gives CASRIGRSNTEAFF.

In DNA, the CDR3 is TGTGCCAGCAGCTCTAGCGGGGGGGCCTCCGGGGAGCTGTTTTTT. This encodes CASSSSGGASGELFF. This chain links TRBV6-1 with TRBJ2-2, with 12 bases fitting TRBD2. CDR1 MNHNS and CDR2 SASEGT come from the germline V gene. V lost 6 bases to trimming and J lost 6 bases; unmatched junction nucleotides: 5. This CDR3 has 15 amino acids.

The CDR3 here is CASSLPPQGASGGYTF. Written as DNA, the CDR3 is TGTGCCAGCAGCTTACCCCCCCAAGGGGCGTCGGGTGGCTACACCTTC. The gene calls are TRBV7-9 and TRBJ1-2; TRBD1 is a possible D gene (5 bases). CDR1 SEHNR and CDR2 FQNEAQ come from the germline V gene (reference sequence). The CDR3 consists of 16 residues. V was pared by 2 bases and J by 7 bases, with 20 bases between.

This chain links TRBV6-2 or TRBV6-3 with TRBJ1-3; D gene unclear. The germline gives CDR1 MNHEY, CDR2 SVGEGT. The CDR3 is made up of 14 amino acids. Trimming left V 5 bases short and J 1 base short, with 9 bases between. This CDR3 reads CASSLVESGNTIYF. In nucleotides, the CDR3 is TGTGCCAGCAGTCTAGTAGAATCTGGAAACACCATATATTTT.

In nucleotides, the CDR3 is TGCGCCAGCAGCTCATCACCAGGACAGCTTACCTCCTACGAGCAGTACTTC. Its translation: CASSSSPGQLTSYEQYF. The rearrangement joins TRBV5-1 to TRBJ2-7; weak D call: TRBD1 (6 bases). With 3 bases removed from V and 0 bases from J, the gap between germline ends came to 19 bases. This CDR3 has 17 residues. Germline values: CDR1 SGHRS, CDR2 YFSETQ.

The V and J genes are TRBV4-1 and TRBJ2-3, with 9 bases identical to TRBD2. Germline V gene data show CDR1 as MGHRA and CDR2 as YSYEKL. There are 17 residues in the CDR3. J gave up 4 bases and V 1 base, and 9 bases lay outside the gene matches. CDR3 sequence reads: CASSQVPSGAVSDTQYF. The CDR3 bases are TGCGCCAGCAGCCAAGTACCTAGCGGGGCAGTATCAGATACGCAGTATTTT.

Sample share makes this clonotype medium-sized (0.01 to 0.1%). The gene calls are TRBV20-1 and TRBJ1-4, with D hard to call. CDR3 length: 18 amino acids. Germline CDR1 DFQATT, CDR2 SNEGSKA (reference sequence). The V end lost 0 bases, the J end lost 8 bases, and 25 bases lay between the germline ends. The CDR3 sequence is CSARDRARYVPTGEKLFF. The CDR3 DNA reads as TGCAGTGCTAGAGATCGAGCCAGATACGTCCCCACGGGCGAAAAACTGTTTTTT.

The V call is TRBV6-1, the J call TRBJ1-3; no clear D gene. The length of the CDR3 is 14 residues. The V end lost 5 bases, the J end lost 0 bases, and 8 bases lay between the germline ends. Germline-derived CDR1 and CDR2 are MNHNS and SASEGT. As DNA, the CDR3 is TGTGCCAGCAGTAAAAGCCACTCTGGAAACACCATATATTTT. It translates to CASSKSHSGNTIYF.

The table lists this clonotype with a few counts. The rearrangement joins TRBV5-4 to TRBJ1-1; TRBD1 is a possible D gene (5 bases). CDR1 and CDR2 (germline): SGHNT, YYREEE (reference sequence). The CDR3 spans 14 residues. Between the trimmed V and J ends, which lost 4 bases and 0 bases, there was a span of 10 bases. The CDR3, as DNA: TGTGCCAGCAGCCGACAGACCTTGAACACTGAAGCTTTCTTT. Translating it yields CASSRQTLNTEAFF.

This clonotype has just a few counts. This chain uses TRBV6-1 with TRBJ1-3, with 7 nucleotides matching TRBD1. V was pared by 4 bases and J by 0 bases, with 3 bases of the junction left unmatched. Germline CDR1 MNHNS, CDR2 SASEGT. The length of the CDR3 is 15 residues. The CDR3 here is CASSVDRASGNTIYF. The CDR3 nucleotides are TGTGCCAGCAGTGTTGACAGGGCCTCTGGAAACACCATATATTTT.